The sample holds one count of the clone carrying this T cell receptor (beta chain). Antigen specificity is unknown. Trimming removed 1 base from V and 2 bases from J, with 9 bases in between. The CDR3 runs to 14 residues. Germline values: CDR1 SEHNR, CDR2 FQNEAQ (reference sequence). This sample was included in a study of Tregs in tolerant kidney transplant recipients. Using immunoSEQ multiplex PCR, the repertoire was profiled, and TCRdb retains in-frame clones only, with some absent. The data contain 85,000 to 95,000 clones, around nine tenths of them singletons. Study-wide results and limits: Findings come from small patient numbers and require larger validation.

Thawed PBMCs were FACS-sorted into unstimulated CD4+CD25+CD127- regulatory T cells, CD4+CD25- non-regulatory cells, CD4 and CD8 cells. The sample consisted of CD8+ T cells from blood. The receptor's source is a human donor in good health. The chain joins TRBV7-9 to TRBJ2-7; D is perhaps TRBD2 (5 bases). The CDR3 bases are TGTGCCAGCAGCTTAGATCACGGGGCCTACGAGCAGTACTTC. It encodes CASSLDHGAYEQYF.